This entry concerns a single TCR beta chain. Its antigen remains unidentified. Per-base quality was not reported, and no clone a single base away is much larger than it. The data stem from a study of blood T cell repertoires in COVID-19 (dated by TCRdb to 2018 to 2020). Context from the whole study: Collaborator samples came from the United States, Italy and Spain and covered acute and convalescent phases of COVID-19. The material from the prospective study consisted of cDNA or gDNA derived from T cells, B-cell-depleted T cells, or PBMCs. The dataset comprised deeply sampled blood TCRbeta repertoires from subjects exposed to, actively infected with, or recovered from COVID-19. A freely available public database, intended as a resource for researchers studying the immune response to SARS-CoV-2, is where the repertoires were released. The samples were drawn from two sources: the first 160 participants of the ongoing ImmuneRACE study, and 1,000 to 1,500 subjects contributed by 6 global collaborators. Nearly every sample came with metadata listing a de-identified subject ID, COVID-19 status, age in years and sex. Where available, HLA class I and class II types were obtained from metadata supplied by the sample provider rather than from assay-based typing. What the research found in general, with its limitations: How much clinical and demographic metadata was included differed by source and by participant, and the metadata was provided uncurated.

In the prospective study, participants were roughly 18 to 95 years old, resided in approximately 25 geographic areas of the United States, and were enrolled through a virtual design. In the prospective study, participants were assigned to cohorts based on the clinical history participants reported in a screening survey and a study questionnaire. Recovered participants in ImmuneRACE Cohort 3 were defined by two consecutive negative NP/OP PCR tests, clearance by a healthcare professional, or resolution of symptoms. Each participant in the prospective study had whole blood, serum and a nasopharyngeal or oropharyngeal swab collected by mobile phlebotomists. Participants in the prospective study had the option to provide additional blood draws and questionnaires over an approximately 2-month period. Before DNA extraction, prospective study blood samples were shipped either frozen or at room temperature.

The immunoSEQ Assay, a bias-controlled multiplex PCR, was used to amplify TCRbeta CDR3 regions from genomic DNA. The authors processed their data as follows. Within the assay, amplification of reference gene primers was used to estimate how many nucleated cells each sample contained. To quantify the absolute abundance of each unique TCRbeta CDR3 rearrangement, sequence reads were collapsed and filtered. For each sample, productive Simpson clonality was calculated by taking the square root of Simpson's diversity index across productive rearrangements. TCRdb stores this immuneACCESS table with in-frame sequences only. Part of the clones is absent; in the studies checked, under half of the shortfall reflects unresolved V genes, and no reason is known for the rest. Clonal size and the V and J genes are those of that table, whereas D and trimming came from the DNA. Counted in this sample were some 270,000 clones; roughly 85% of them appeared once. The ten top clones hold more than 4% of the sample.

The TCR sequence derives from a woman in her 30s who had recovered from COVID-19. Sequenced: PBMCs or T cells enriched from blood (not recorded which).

The CDR3 is CASSTRTPAEAFF. The DNA is as follows: TGCGCCAGCAGCACCCGGACTCCGGCTGAAGCTTTCTTT. The chain links TRBV5-1 with TRBJ1-1; a confident D gene designation cannot be given. The CDR3 runs 13 residues from the cysteine to the phenylalanine. CDR3 DNA is the only sequence kept; it has 39 bases, read in frame from the first base. CDR1 and CDR2 are read off the germline V gene as SGHRS and YFSETQ. The trim is 4 bases for V and 6 bases for J, with a gap of 13 bases between the germline ends. When the CDR3 is completed using the reference TRBV5-1 and TRBJ1-1 genes on either side, the full variable domain is KAGVTQTPRYLIKTRGQQVTLSCSPISGHRSVSWYQQTPGQGLQFLFEYFSETQRNKGNFPGRFSGRQFSNSRSEMNVSTLELGDSALYLCASSTRTPAEAFFGQGTRLTVV.